These T cell receptor beta chains were read from a single sample in a study of cytomegalovirus exposure and HLA in healthy donors. The data were produced by immunoSEQ multiplex PCR, yet TCRdb's version contains in-frame clones alone and is incomplete. The profile shows 100,000 to 150,000 clones, 80% of them singletons. Sequencing input: PBMCs. All receptors derive from a middle-aged woman in good health and CMV-seronegative. Both conserved end residues are part of each CDR3. Fields, in order: clone size, D gene, V gene, CDR3 length, J gene, CDR3 DNA, CDR3 protein. D genes are given only for firm matches. Clone size is not always given. Where it is, it says once, few, many or a class for expanded clones.

>.|.|TRBV5-1|14|TRBJ2-2
TGCGCCAGCAGCTCCTTTCCGGGAGCCGGGGAGCTGTTTTTT
CASSSFPGAGELFF
>.|TRBD2|TRBV9|14|TRBJ2-7
TGTGCCAGCAGCGTCCGAGCGGGAGTCTACGAGCAGTACTTC
CASSVRAGVYEQYF
>once|.|TRBV5-1|12|TRBJ2-7
TGCGCCAGCAGCGTTACAGGGATCGAGCAGTACTTC
CASSVTGIEQYF
>.|.|TRBV7-2|16|TRBJ2-7
TGTGCCAGCAGCTTAGCGCATACAGGGATTGCCTACGAGCAGTACTTC
CASSLAHTGIAYEQYF
>once|.|TRBV19|15|TRBJ1-5
TGTGCCAGTAGTATCGGGACGGGGGGCAATCAGCCCCAGCATTTT
CASSIGTGGNQPQHF
>.|.|TRBV18|13|TRBJ1-2
TGTGCCAGCTCCAGGGGCCGCGATCAGGGCTACACCTTC
CASSRGRDQGYTF
>.|.|TRBV10-3|14|TRBJ1-3
TGTGCCATCACGCCTACTAGCTCTGGAAACACCATATATTTT
CAITPTSSGNTIYF
>.|.|TRBV30|13|TRBJ2-5
TGTGCCTGGAGGCGGGGGCCCCAAGAGACCCAGTACTTC
CAWRRGPQETQYF
>.|.|TRBV14|13|TRBJ2-1
TGTGCCAGCAGCCAAGATACCTACAATGAGCAGTTCTTC
CASSQDTYNEQFF
>.|.|TRBV7-6|16|TRBJ2-5
TGTGCCAGCAAGTTAAGGGGGGGCCACCCCCAAGAGACCCAGTACTTC
CASKLRGGHPQETQYF
>.|.|TRBV9|14|TRBJ2-1
TGTGCCAGCAGCGAGGGGGGGACTTACAATGAGCAGTTCTTC
CASSEGGTYNEQFF
>.|TRBD2|TRBV2|13|TRBJ2-1
TGTGCCAGCAGTGAAGAAGCGGGGGGTGAGCAGTTCTTC
CASSEEAGGEQFF
>.|TRBD2|TRBV2|15|TRBJ2-3
TGTGCCAGCACTATAGCGGGAGGGCGTCAAGATACGCAGTATTTT
CASTIAGGRQDTQYF
>.|.|TRBV7-9|15|TRBJ2-7
TGTGCCAGCAGCTTAGCGCAGGGCCATTCCTACGAGCAGTACTTC
CASSLAQGHSYEQYF
>.|.|TRBV7-9|17|TRBJ1-4
TGTGCCAGCAGCCCGGGACACCGACTTGCAACTAATGAAAAACTGTTTTTT
CASSPGHRLATNEKLFF
>.|.|TRBV6-5|11|TRBJ1-2
TGTGCCATCCTGTCAGGGTATGGCTACACCTTC
CAILSGYGYTF
>.|.|TRBV7-2|15|TRBJ1-5
TGTGCCAGCAGCTTTTTTAGGGGTGTGCACCAGCCCCAGCATTTT
CASSFFRGVHQPQHF
>.|TRBD1|TRBV19|15|TRBJ2-3
TGTGCCAGTACCGAAGATGGGACAGGGGGCCCCACGCAGTATTTT
CASTEDGTGGPTQYF
>.|.|TRBV19|15|TRBJ2-7
TGTGCCAGTAGTATAGAGGGGGCCGGGTCCTACGAGCAGTACTTC
CASSIEGAGSYEQYF
>.|.|TRBV11-3|17|TRBJ1-4
TGTGCCAGCAGTGCCGGGGGGGGATTTGCAACTAATGAAAAACTGTTTTTT
CASSAGGGFATNEKLFF
>once|.|TRBV2|16|TRBJ1-2
TGTGCCAGCAGTGAATATTTAAGCGTGGCGAGGTCGGGCTACACCTTC
CASSEYLSVARSGYTF
>few|TRBD2|TRBV4-2|16|TRBJ2-1
TGTGCCAGCAGCCAAGAGCCAGCGGGAGGGCCGAATGAGCAGTTCTTC
CASSQEPAGGPNEQFF
>.|.|TRBV5-4|15|TRBJ1-2
TGTGCCAGCAGCGCGGACAAGCCCTCTAACTATGGCTACACCTTC
CASSADKPSNYGYTF
>.|.|TRBV14|17|TRBJ1-1
TGTGCCAGCAGCCCCACTGGCAGGGGTTTGTCTCGTCCTGAAGCTTTCTTT
CASSPTGRGLSRPEAFF
>.|.|TRBV9|15|TRBJ2-5
TGTGCCAGCAGCGTGTCCAATAGCCGGGGAGAGACCCAGTACTTC
CASSVSNSRGETQYF
>few|.|TRBV4-3|14|TRBJ1-6
TGCGCCAGCAGCCAAAAGCAGGGTAATTCACCCCTCCACTTT
CASSQKQGNSPLHF
>.|TRBD2|TRBV29-1|14|TRBJ2-1
TGCAGCGTGGCCACTAGCGGGGGTTGGAATGAGCAGTTCTTC
CSVATSGGWNEQFF
>.|TRBD1|TRBV7-9|15|TRBJ2-7
TGTGCCAGCAGCGGTCCGGGACAGGTCCCCTACGAGCAGTACTTC
CASSGPGQVPYEQYF
>.|.|TRBV7-9|16|TRBJ2-4
TGTGCCAGCAGCCTGCCTGGAGGGAGGCTAAGCGGCATTCAGTACTTC
CASSLPGGRLSGIQYF
>.|.|TRBV9|15|TRBJ1-4
TGTGCCAGCAGCCCCCCTGCGGGGCAGGGTGAAAAACTGTTTTTT
CASSPPAGQGEKLFF
>once|TRBD1|TRBV19|14|TRBJ1-4
TGTGCCAGTAGTATATCCAGGGGGTCTGAAAAACTGTTTTTT
CASSISRGSEKLFF
>.|.|TRBV27|14|TRBJ2-3
TGTGCCAGCAGTTTGAAACCCAGGGCCCATACGCAGTATTTT
CASSLKPRAHTQYF
>.|.|TRBV27|14|TRBJ1-5
TGTGCCAGCAGTCTCGGTGGGGCAAATCAGCCCCAGCATTTT
CASSLGGANQPQHF
>.|.|TRBV15|17|TRBJ2-2
TGTGCCACCAGCAGAGATCGGGACAAGGATTACACCGGGGAGCTGTTTTTT
CATSRDRDKDYTGELFF
>few|TRBD1|TRBV4-1|15|TRBJ2-1
TGCGCCAGCAGCGCCCGACAGGGGGTCTACAATGAGCAGTTCTTC
CASSARQGVYNEQFF
>.|.|TRBV7-2|12|TRBJ2-3
TGTGCCAGCAGCCCTTTCACAGATACGCAGTATTTT
CASSPFTDTQYF
>.|.|TRBV18|14|TRBJ1-2
TGTGCCAGCTCACCTCAAGCAGGGAACTATGGCTACACCTTC
CASSPQAGNYGYTF
>.|TRBD2|TRBV27|16|TRBJ2-1
TGTGCCAGCAGAGCCCCCGAGCGGGGCACTTACAATGAGCAGTTCTTC
CASRAPERGTYNEQFF
>.|TRBD1|TRBV5-6|15|TRBJ2-3
TGTGCCAGCAGCTTAACCGGGACAGGGACAGATACGCAGTATTTT
CASSLTGTGTDTQYF
>.|.|TRBV7-8|15|TRBJ1-6
TGTGCCAGCAGCTTAGTTCCAGGGGTCCTTACACCCCTCCACTTT
CASSLVPGVLTPLHF
>.|.|TRBV9|14|TRBJ2-3
TGTGCCAGCAGTGGGGGCGGGAGTAGAGATACGCAGTATTTT
CASSGGGSRDTQYF
>.|TRBD2|TRBV5-4|16|TRBJ2-2
TGTGCCAGCACCCCGGGGGGACGCGGGGGGACCGGGGAGCTGTTTTTT
CASTPGGRGGTGELFF
>.|.|TRBV6-4|12|TRBJ2-5
TGTGCCAGCAGTGACTCTGAGGAGACCCAGTACTTC
CASSDSEETQYF
>.|.|TRBV7-9|13|TRBJ1-2
TGTGCCAGCAGCCGTTCGACAGTCTATGGCTACACCTTC
CASSRSTVYGYTF
>few|.|TRBV12-2|16|TRBJ1-2
TGTGCAAGTCGCTTAGCGATAGGGGAGGGAGCCTATGGCTACACCTTC
CASRLAIGEGAYGYTF
>.|.|TRBV10-1|16|TRBJ2-5
TGCGCCAGCAGTGAAGGGGGGGCAGGGAGGAGGGAGACCCAGTACTTC
CASSEGGAGRRETQYF
>.|.|TRBV6-5|15|TRBJ1-1
TGTGCCAGCAGTTACTCTGCTAGGGGCAGCACTGAAGCTTTCTTT
CASSYSARGSTEAFF
>.|TRBD2|TRBV15|16|TRBJ2-7
TGTGCCACCAGCAGAGATCGTAGCGGGAGCACCAACGAGCAGTACTTC
CATSRDRSGSTNEQYF
>.|TRBD1|TRBV28|15|TRBJ1-3
TGTGCCAGCAGTTTACTGGACAGGGCTGGAAACACCATATATTTT
CASSLLDRAGNTIYF
>.|.|TRBV5-1|12|TRBJ2-4
TGCGCCAGCAGCTTGTCCAGGAACATTCAGTACTTC
CASSLSRNIQYF
>.|TRBD1|TRBV5-1|14|TRBJ1-4
TGCGCCAGCAGCTCGGGACAGGGAGATGAAAAACTGTTTTTT
CASSSGQGDEKLFF
>.|.|TRBV7-6|14|TRBJ1-5
TGTGCCAGCAGCCTACAGGGCATTAATCAGCCCCAGCATTTT
CASSLQGINQPQHF
>few|.|TRBV5-5|15|TRBJ2-2
TGTGCCAGCAGCTTCGGGACATACGACACCGGGGAGCTGTTTTTT
CASSFGTYDTGELFF